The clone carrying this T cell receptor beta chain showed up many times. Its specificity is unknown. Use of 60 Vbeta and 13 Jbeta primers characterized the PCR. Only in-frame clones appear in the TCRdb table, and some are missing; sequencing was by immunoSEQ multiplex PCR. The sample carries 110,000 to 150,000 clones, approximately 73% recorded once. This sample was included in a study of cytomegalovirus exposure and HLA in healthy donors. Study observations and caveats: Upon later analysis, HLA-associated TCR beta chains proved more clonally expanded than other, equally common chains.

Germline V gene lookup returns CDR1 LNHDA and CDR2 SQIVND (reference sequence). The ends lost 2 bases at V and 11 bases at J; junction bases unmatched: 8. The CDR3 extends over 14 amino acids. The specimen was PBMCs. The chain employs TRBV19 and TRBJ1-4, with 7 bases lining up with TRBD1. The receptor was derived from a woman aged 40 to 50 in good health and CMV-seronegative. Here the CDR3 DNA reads TGTGCCAGTAGTATAAAGACACAGGGGATTAAACTGTTTTTT. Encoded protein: CASSIKTQGIKLFF.